The rows below give T cell receptor beta chains drawn from one sample of a study of cytotoxic CD8 clonotypes in ibrutinib-treated CLL. Only in-frame clones appear in the TCRdb table, and some are missing; sequencing was by immunoSEQ multiplex PCR. The table lists roughly 47,000 clones, about half of them singletons. This sample comprised PBMCs, obtained after 12 months of ibrutinib treatment. Receptors originate from a human donor with chronic lymphocytic leukemia. The CDR3 runs from the conserved cysteine through the conserved F or W. The order of the fields is D gene, CDR3 length, clone size, J gene, V gene, CDR3 protein, CDR3 DNA. A D gene is named only where the DNA matches it firmly. Some rows have no size entry. The others give once, few or many, or a class for an expanded clone.

>NA|15|many|TRBJ2-2|TRBV11-2
CASSFLPGATGELFF
TGTGCCAGCAGCTTCCTTCCCGGAGCCACCGGGGAGCTGTTTTTT
>NA|11|NA|TRBJ2-1|TRBV7-8
CASSLSNEQFF
TGTGCCAGCAGCTTAAGCAATGAGCAGTTCTTC
>TRBD1|14|few|TRBJ1-5|TRBV2
CASSEGDRVQPQHF
TGTGCCAGCAGTGAAGGGGACAGGGTTCAGCCCCAGCATTTT
>NA|14|few|TRBJ2-2|TRBV30
CAWRYGENTGELFF
TGTGCCTGGAGATACGGGGAGAACACCGGGGAGCTGTTTTTT
>TRBD1|15|NA|TRBJ1-2|TRBV2
CASRATQGAYYGYTF
TGTGCCAGCAGAGCTACACAGGGGGCCTACTATGGCTACACCTTC
>TRBD1|17|NA|TRBJ2-6|TRBV30
CALSRDRRSSGANVLTF
TGTGCCTTGTCCCGGGACAGAAGGTCCTCTGGGGCCAACGTCCTGACTTTC
>TRBD1|14|NA|TRBJ1-1|TRBV27
CASSQQQGMSEAFF
TGTGCCAGCAGCCAGCAACAGGGGATGAGCGAAGCTTTCTTT
>NA|14|NA|TRBJ2-3|TRBV7-3
CASSLTLSTDTQYF
TGTGCCAGCAGCTTAACCCTTAGCACAGATACGCAGTATTTT
>NA|15|few|TRBJ1-1|TRBV28
CASTLLVQGNTEAFF
TGTGCCAGCACCTTATTAGTCCAGGGCAACACTGAAGCTTTCTTT
>NA|15|few|TRBJ2-2|TRBV14
CASSPGTFQVGELFF
TGTGCCAGCAGCCCTGGAACGTTCCAGGTCGGGGAGCTGTTTTTT
>NA|14|NA|TRBJ2-5|TRBV6-5
CASSFTNSQETQYF
TGTGCCAGCAGTTTTACAAATTCACAAGAGACCCAGTACTTC
>TRBD1|15|NA|TRBJ2-7|TRBV6-6
CASIPDRGPSYEQYF
TGTGCCAGCATCCCGGACAGGGGGCCATCCTACGAGCAGTACTTC
>NA|14|NA|TRBJ2-2|TRBV29-1
CSVLVGSNTGELFF
TGCAGCGTCCTCGTTGGATCGAACACCGGGGAGCTGTTTTTT
>TRBD2|17|once|TRBJ2-3|TRBV9
CASSVSSGSGFTDTQYF
TGTGCCAGCAGCGTAAGCAGCGGGAGTGGGTTCACAGATACGCAGTATTTT
>NA|15|NA|TRBJ1-2|TRBV2
CASSEALFANYGYTF
TGTGCCAGCAGTGAAGCCTTATTCGCCAACTATGGCTACACCTTC
>NA|16|NA|TRBJ1-4|TRBV18
CASSPQGSATNEKLFF
TGTGCCAGCTCACCACAAGGGAGTGCAACTAATGAAAAACTGTTTTTT
>TRBD1|13|NA|TRBJ1-2|TRBV27
CASSTRGQVGYTF
TGTGCCAGCAGCACCCGCGGACAGGTTGGCTACACCTTC
>NA|17|NA|TRBJ2-2|TRBV27
CASSLSRQRSNTGELFF
TGTGCCAGCAGTTTATCCCGCCAGCGCTCGAACACCGGGGAGCTGTTTTTT
>NA|14|NA|TRBJ1-5|TRBV18
CASTRDPGNQPQHF
TGTGCCAGCACCCGGGACCCAGGCAATCAGCCCCAGCATTTT
>TRBD2|17|NA|TRBJ2-1|TRBV10-3
CAISGQEVAGDYNEQFF
TGTGCCATCAGTGGTCAGGAGGTAGCGGGAGACTACAATGAGCAGTTCTTC